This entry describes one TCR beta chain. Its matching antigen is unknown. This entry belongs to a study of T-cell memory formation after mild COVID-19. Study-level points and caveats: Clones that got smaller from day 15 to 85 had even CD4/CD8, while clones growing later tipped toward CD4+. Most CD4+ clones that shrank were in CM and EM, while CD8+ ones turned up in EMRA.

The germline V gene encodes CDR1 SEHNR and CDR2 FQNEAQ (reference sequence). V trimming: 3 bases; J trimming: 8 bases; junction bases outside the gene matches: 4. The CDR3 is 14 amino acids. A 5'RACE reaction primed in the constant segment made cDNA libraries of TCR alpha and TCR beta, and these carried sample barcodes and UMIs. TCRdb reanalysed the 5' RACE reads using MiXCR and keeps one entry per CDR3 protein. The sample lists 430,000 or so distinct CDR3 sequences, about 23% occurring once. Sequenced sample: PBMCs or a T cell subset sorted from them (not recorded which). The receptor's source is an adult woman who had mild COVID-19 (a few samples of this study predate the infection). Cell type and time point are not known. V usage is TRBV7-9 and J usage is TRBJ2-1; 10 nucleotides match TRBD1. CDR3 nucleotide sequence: TGTGCCAGCAGCTTGGGACAGGGGAAGGATGAGCAGTTCTTC. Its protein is CASSLGQGKDEQFF. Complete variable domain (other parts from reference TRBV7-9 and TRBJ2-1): DTGVSQNPRHKITKRGQNVTFRCDPISEHNRLYWYRQTLGQGPEFLTYFQNEAQLEKSRLLSDRFSAERPKGSFSTLEIQRTEQGDSAMYLCASSLGQGKDEQFFGPGTRLTVL.